These 21 T cell receptor beta chains were sequenced from one sample in a study of blood T cells in healthy people across ages. The second PCR ran roughly 6 to 11 cycles with a sample-barcoded 5' primer and J-beta primers. Each CDR3 protein is one row after TCRdb ran MiXCR on the 5' RACE reads. The sample includes hundreds of thousands of distinct CDR3 sequences, roughly 60% of them seen just once. The sequenced sample consisted of blood. These receptors were obtained from a young man in good health.

V usage is TRBV13 and J usage is TRBJ2-1; D remains unclear. Germline CDR1 and CDR2: PRHDT and FYEKMQ (reference sequence). The CDR3 covers 12 residues. The ends were cut back, 2 bases at V and 10 bases at J, with 9 bases in the middle. This CDR3 is CASSLYMLEQFF. In DNA form, the CDR3 reads TGTGCCAGCAGCTTATACATGTTAGAGCAGTTCTTC.

V usage is TRBV20-1 and J usage is TRBJ2-5; 7 bases match TRBD1. This CDR3 contains 12 residues. CDR1 and CDR2 (germline): DFQATT, SNEGSKA (reference sequence). V was clipped by 6 bases and J by 1 base; unmatched bases: 2. This CDR3 is CSAGTVQETQYF. CDR3 nucleotides: TGCAGTGCAGGGACAGTCCAAGAGACCCAGTACTTC.

The J gene is TRBJ2-3, the V gene TRBV5-1; a weak D match, TRBD2 (6 bases). The CDR3 is made up of 15 amino acids. With 6 bases removed from V and 0 bases from J, the gap between germline ends came to 14 bases. Germline assignment: CDR1 SGHRS and CDR2 YFSETQ. CDR3: CASTALAGSTDTQYF. The CDR3 DNA reads TGCGCCAGCACGGCGCTGGCGGGAAGCACAGATACGCAGTATTTT.

This clonotype has only a few counts. The chain carries TRBV20-1 and TRBJ2-5; 10 bases line up with TRBD1. J gave up 5 bases and V 3 bases, and 6 bases lay outside the gene matches. Germline assignment: CDR1 DFQATT and CDR2 SNEGSKA (reference sequence). This CDR3 has 14 amino acids. CDR3 coding DNA: TGCAGTGCTAGGGACAGGGGGAATTGGGAGACCCAGTACTTC. This translates into CSARDRGNWETQYF.

This chain links TRBV15 with TRBJ2-1; the match to TRBD1 covers 11 bases. Per germline, CDR1 LNHNV and CDR2 YYDKDF (reference sequence). There are 16 residues in the CDR3. The V gene end was trimmed by 0 bases and the J gene end by 6 bases; junction bases not matched to a gene: 4. The CDR3: CATSRDPGQGVNEQFF. The CDR3 bases are TGTGCCACCAGCAGAGACCCGGGACAGGGGGTCAATGAGCAGTTCTTC.

The chain uses TRBV7-9 and TRBJ2-7, with 8 positions matching TRBD2. Germline trimming cut 7 bases from V and 3 bases from J; bases unmatched to any gene: 14. The CDR3 loop spans 16 amino acids. CDR1 SEHNR and CDR2 FQNEAQ come from the germline V gene (reference sequence). The CDR3 DNA sequence: TGTGCCAGCACCACGAGTAGCGGGACGGCCAGCTACGAGCAGTACTTC. Protein: CASTTSSGTASYEQYF.

This clonotype was seen a single time. The chain combines TRBV20-1 with TRBJ1-1; D gene ambiguous. This CDR3 contains 12 residues. Germline values: CDR1 DFQATT, CDR2 SNEGSKA (reference sequence). Trimming shortened V by 6 bases and J by 1 base, and 9 bases separated the two germline ends. The CDR3 DNA follows: TGCAGTGCCAGTAACACGAACACTGAAGCTTTCTTT. Its translation: CSASNTNTEAFF.

This chain joins TRBV10-3 and TRBJ2-1, with 11 bases that match TRBD2. The CDR3 length is 15 residues. J was trimmed by 9 bases and V by 0 bases; bases with no gene match: 4. Germline CDR1 ENHRY, CDR2 SYGVKD. The CDR3 sequence: CAISESVAGGFEQFF. The CDR3 nucleotides read TGTGCCATCAGTGAGTCTGTAGCGGGGGGGTTTGAGCAGTTCTTC.

V gene TRBV15 combines with J gene TRBJ2-5, with TRBD2 as a possible D gene (6 bases). CDR1 and CDR2 (germline): LNHNV, YYDKDF (reference sequence). V lost 1 base and J 4 bases, leaving 13 bases between the germline ends. This CDR3 has 15 amino acids. DNA for the CDR3: TGTGCCACCAGCAGAGGGTTGGGGACTCCAGAGACCCAGTACTTC. It yields the protein CATSRGLGTPETQYF.

The chain recombines TRBV6-1 with TRBJ2-5; the D gene is possibly TRBD1 (6 bases). The DNA matches TRBJ2-7 better at its end, which makes the J call doubtful. Germline loops: CDR1 MNHNS, CDR2 SASEGT. The CDR3 covers 16 residues. The DNA for the CDR3 is TGTGCCAGCAGTCCGGCGCAGGGGCCGACTTTCGACGAGCAGTACTTC. Amino acids: CASSPAQGPTFDEQYF.

This clonotype was counted between two and nine times. CDR3 sequence (DNA): TGCAGTGCCCGAGCGAGGGAATGGGAGACCCAGTACTTC. It encodes CSARAREWETQYF. The chain combines TRBV20-1 with TRBJ2-5, with a tentative D call TRBD2 (5 bases). Per germline, CDR1 DFQATT and CDR2 SNEGSKA (reference sequence). The V end was cut by 6 bases, the J end by 5 bases, with 16 bases between. CDR3 length: 13 amino acids.

This chain connects TRBV7-3 to TRBJ2-1; 10 bases are a match to TRBD2. The V and J ends lost 5 bases and 5 bases, in that order; junction bases with no gene match: 12. CDR3 length: 17 residues. The germline V gene has CDR1 SGHTA and CDR2 FQGTGA. For the CDR3, the DNA is TGTGCCAGCAGCCTCCGCGGCGGTAGCGGGAGGAACAATGAGCAGTTCTTC. Residues: CASSLRGGSGRNNEQFF.

This chain uses TRBV2 with TRBJ1-2; 7 positions agree with TRBD1. Germline lookup yields CDR1 SNHLY and CDR2 FYNNEI. V dropped 2 bases and J dropped 8; count of bases not matched to a gene: 8. This CDR3 contains 14 residues. The CDR3 DNA sequence: TGTGCCAGCAGTGAAACCGGGACAGCAAGCGGCTACACCTTC. This sequence encodes CASSETGTASGYTF.

The chain recombines TRBV20-1 with TRBJ2-5; 10 bases are a match to TRBD2. Losses at the gene ends were 2 bases for V and 11 bases for J; bases not matched to a gene: 11. The germline V gene has CDR1 DFQATT and CDR2 SNEGSKA (reference sequence). CDR3 length: 14 residues. The CDR3 region is CSARRLAGVDEQYF. The CDR3 bases are TGCAGTGCTAGAAGGCTAGCGGGGGTGGATGAGCAGTACTTC.

This rearrangement joins TRBV7-6 to TRBJ2-5; D gene unclear. V lost 3 bases and J lost 2, with 10 bases in between. Germline CDR1 SGHVS, CDR2 FNYEAQ. This CDR3 region has 14 residues. The CDR3 here is CASSFRATQETQYF. For the CDR3, the DNA is TGTGCCAGCAGCTTTAGGGCTACACAAGAGACCCAGTACTTC.

This sequence joins TRBV7-2 and TRBJ2-6; D is ambiguous. The germline V gene has CDR1 SGHTA and CDR2 FQGNSA. The CDR3 contains 15 residues. V was pared by 3 bases and J by 3 bases, with 9 bases between. The CDR3 loop is CASSFRPLGANVLTF. For the CDR3, the DNA is TGTGCCAGCAGCTTTCGCCCTCTTGGGGCCAACGTCCTGACTTTC.

V is TRBV4-1 and J is TRBJ2-1; 11 nucleotides line up with TRBD2. Per the germline V gene, CDR1 is MGHRA and CDR2 is YSYEKL. The length of the CDR3 is 17 residues. Trimming took 2 bases from V and 0 from J; bases not matched to a gene: 3. The CDR3 coding sequence is TGCGCCAGCAGCCAAACAACTAGCGGGAGCTCCTACAATGAGCAGTTCTTC. Translating it yields CASSQTTSGSSYNEQFF.

This chain connects TRBV20-1 to TRBJ1-1; perhaps TRBD1 as D (5 bases). V was shortened by 1 base and J by 1 base, with 7 bases between the two germline ends. Germline CDR1 reads DFQATT; CDR2 reads SNEGSKA (reference sequence). The CDR3 is 13 amino acids. This CDR3 reads CSARAGWNTEAFF. CDR3 sequence (DNA): TGCAGTGCTAGAGCAGGGTGGAACACTGAAGCTTTCTTT.

The V call is TRBV28, the J call TRBJ1-1, with TRBD1 identical over 7 bases. Germline trimming cut 6 bases from V and 1 base from J; bases unmatched to any gene: 5. This CDR3 spans 14 amino acids. CDR1 is MDHEN, CDR2 SYDVKM, per germline. DNA for the CDR3: TGTGCCAGCAGGCCAGGGGGATCGAACACTGAAGCTTTCTTT. It specifies CASRPGGSNTEAFF.

The table lists this clonotype with a count of one. V usage is TRBV7-2 and J usage is TRBJ2-1, with 7 bases fitting TRBD2. The ends lost 5 bases at V and 2 bases at J; junction bases unmatched: 12. The CDR3 contains 17 residues. Per germline, CDR1 SGHTA and CDR2 FQGNSA. The chain's CDR3 is CASSLFPSGEPYNEQFF. The CDR3 DNA reads TGTGCCAGCAGCCTGTTCCCTAGCGGAGAGCCCTACAATGAGCAGTTCTTC.

CDR3 DNA sequence: TGCAGTGCTCTCTGGGGCTATGGCTACACCTTC. Protein sequence: CSALWGYGYTF. J is TRBJ1-2 and V is TRBV20-1; D gene ambiguous. With 5 bases removed from V and 4 bases from J, the gap between germline ends came to 8 bases. This CDR3 has 11 amino acids. CDR1 is DFQATT and CDR2 is SNEGSKA in the germline V gene (reference sequence).